A single sample gave rise to the 6 T cell receptor beta chains below, sequenced in a study of T cell responses to AZD1222 COVID-19 vaccine (dated by TCRdb to about 2021). Library construction relied on the immunoSEQ multiplex PCR assay. TCRdb carries this immuneACCESS record with in-frame sequences only. Its versions omit some clonotypes, under half of them owing to an unresolved V gene in the studies checked, with the rest unexplained. This sample has about 180,000 clones in its table, and roughly nine tenths of those were observed once. The ten largest account for 6.9% of the sample. This specimen's time point label, per the study, means: baseline before first vaccination. The sample in question was peripheral blood, obtained on day 0 of AZD1222 vaccination. The receptors were gathered from an adult in good health.

The CDR3 loop reads CASGPRETSTDTQYF. In nucleotides, the CDR3 is TGCGCCAGCGGGCCCCGGGAAACTAGCACAGATACGCAGTATTTT. The rearrangement uses TRBV5-1 and TRBJ2-3, with D maybe TRBD2 (5 bases). The germline V gene has CDR1 SGHRS and CDR2 YFSETQ. The ends were cut back, 7 bases at V and 0 bases at J, with 15 bases in the middle. The CDR3 is 15 amino acids.

The rearrangement uses TRBV27 and TRBJ2-5; 14 nucleotides line up with TRBD2. This CDR3 has 16 amino acids. Germline assignment: CDR1 MNHEY and CDR2 SMNVEV (reference sequence). Trimming cost V 3 bases and J 4 bases; bases outside gene matches: 4. The CDR3, as DNA: TGTGCCAGCAGTTTCGGACTAGCGGGGGGCCCAGAGACCCAGTACTTC. Protein: CASSFGLAGGPETQYF.

The V call is TRBV4-1, the J call TRBJ2-1; D gene uncertain. The CDR3 consists of 16 residues. Deletions cut 1 base from V and 2 bases from J, with 12 bases between. The V gene's germline CDR1 is MGHRA and CDR2 YSYEKL. CDR3 residues: CASSQGRLTTYNEQFF. CDR3 in DNA: TGCGCCAGCAGCCAAGGACGGTTAACTACCTACAATGAGCAGTTCTTC.

This clone appeared once. The V and J genes are TRBV6-2 or TRBV6-3 and TRBJ2-3; unclear D gene. The V and J ends lost 4 bases and 8 bases respectively, with 10 bases between them. The CDR3 covers 12 residues. CDR1 and CDR2 (germline): MNHEY, SVGEGT. CDR3 DNA sequence: TGTGCCAGCAGTTCCCGTACTGGTACGCAGTATTTT. It yields the protein CASSSRTGTQYF.

The rearrangement joins TRBV28 to TRBJ1-5; D is perhaps TRBD1 (5 bases). This CDR3 has 18 amino acids. V was trimmed by 8 bases and J by 6 bases, leaving 29 bases between them. Germline loops: CDR1 MDHEN, CDR2 SYDVKM. CDR3 residues: CASGSYTDAEGFSQPQHF. The CDR3 region has the DNA TGTGCCAGCGGCTCATACACGGACGCCGAGGGGTTTAGTCAGCCCCAGCATTTT.

The rearrangement joins TRBV29-1 to TRBJ2-1; 11 positions match TRBD2. Germline V CDR1 and CDR2: SQVTM, ANQGSEA. CDR3 length: 15 residues. V gave up 6 bases and J gave up 0 bases; unmatched junction bases: 4. This CDR3 is CSVSTSGDSYNEQFF. The CDR3 bases are TGCAGCGTCTCGACTAGCGGGGACTCCTACAATGAGCAGTTCTTC.